One and the same sample provided the 8 T cell receptor beta chains below, sequenced in a study of CD8+CD57+ T cells in acquired aplastic anemia. Genomic DNA served as template for TCR beta VDJ and CDR3 profiling. TCRdb independently ran MiXCR on the reads; one entry per CDR3 protein. The sample lists more than 200,000 distinct CDR3 sequences, around 50% occurring once. Before being chosen for sequencing, patients had shown CD8+CD57+ cell expansion by flow cytometry. The sample comprised sorted CD4+, CD8+, or CD8+CD57+ T cells (not recorded which) from PBMCs. Every receptor here comes from a human donor with aplastic anemia.

The V and J genes are TRBV20-1 and TRBJ1-6; a possible D gene is TRBD1 (5 bases). CDR1 is DFQATT, CDR2 SNEGSKA, per germline (reference sequence). Between the trimmed V and J ends, which lost 3 bases and 9 bases, there was a span of 6 bases. This CDR3 region has 11 residues. The CDR3 region is CSARGTSPLHF. As DNA, the CDR3 is TGCAGTGCTAGGGGGACTTCACCCCTCCACTTT.

This clonotype was counted at least ten times. CDR3: CASSPRTGVSTGELFF. Here the CDR3 DNA reads TGTGCCAGCAGCCCGAGGACAGGGGTTAGCACCGGGGAGCTGTTTTTT. V gene TRBV9 combines with J gene TRBJ2-2; TRBD1 aligns across 9 bases. The CDR3 has 16 amino acids. Unmatched junction bases numbered 8, after V lost 4 bases and J lost 4 bases. Germline V gene data show CDR1 as SGDLS and CDR2 as YYNGEE.

The gene calls are TRBV13 and TRBJ1-6; D uncertain. Trimming took 1 base from V and 9 from J, leaving 10 bases between them. There are 14 residues in the CDR3. Germline V gene sequence: CDR1 PRHDT, CDR2 FYEKMQ (reference sequence). This chain's CDR3 is CASSLDGFSSPLHF. The CDR3 bases are TGTGCCAGCAGCTTAGACGGGTTTTCTTCACCCCTCCACTTT.

This sequence joins TRBV2 and TRBJ1-5; the D is unclear. This CDR3 is 12 amino acids long. Trimming stripped 3 bases from V and 5 bases from J, with 5 bases between. The V gene's germline CDR1 is SNHLY and CDR2 FYNNEI. The CDR3 region is CASSDGYQPQHF. CDR3 sequence (DNA): TGTGCCAGCAGTGACGGCTATCAGCCCCAGCATTTT.

There are many counts of this clonotype. V gene TRBV2 combines with J gene TRBJ2-1; no clear D gene. This CDR3 region has 11 residues. CDR1 and CDR2 from the germline V gene are SNHLY and FYNNEI. Between the trimmed V and J ends, which lost 6 bases and 3 bases, there was a span of 3 bases. The CDR3: CASSYYNEQFF. DNA for the CDR3: TGTGCCAGCAGCTACTACAATGAGCAGTTCTTC. Drawing the rest from reference TRBV2 and TRBJ2-1, the complete variable domain is EPEVTQTPSHQVTQMGQEVILRCVPISNHLYFYWYRQILGQKVEFLVSFYNNEISEKSEIFDDQFSVERPDGSNFTLKIRSTKLEDSAMYFCASSYYNEQFFGPGTRLTVL.

J is TRBJ2-7 and V is TRBV15; D remains unclear. Between the trimmed V and J ends, which lost 0 bases and 5 bases, there was a span of 14 bases. Germline V gives CDR1 LNHNV, CDR2 YYDKDF (reference sequence). The CDR3 extends over 15 amino acids. In DNA, the CDR3 is TGTGCCACCAGCAGAGATCGAGGAAGCTTCGACGAGCAGTACTTC. Residues: CATSRDRGSFDEQYF.

The rearrangement uses TRBV3-1 and TRBJ2-1; D possibly corresponds to TRBD2 (5 bases). The CDR3 runs to 16 residues. V lost 0 bases to trimming and J lost 7 bases, with 16 bases between them. CDR1 and CDR2 from the germline V gene are LGHDT and YNNKEL (reference sequence). CDR3 sequence (DNA): TGTGCCAGCAGCCAAGAGCTAGCCCCCCCCTCGAATGAGCAGTTCTTC. This translates into CASSQELAPPSNEQFF.

The chain couples TRBV7-3 to TRBJ1-6, with 8 bases aligning to TRBD1. CDR3 length: 16 residues. The ends lost 1 base at V and 17 bases at J; junction bases unmatched: 16. Per the germline V gene, CDR1 is SGHTA and CDR2 is FQGTGA. The CDR3 region has the DNA TGTGCCAGCAGCTTAAGGGGGCAGGGGGCGCCCAATTCTATCCACTTT. It encodes CASSLRGQGAPNSIHF.